Shown below are 32 T cell receptor beta chains from a single sample sequenced in a study of response to subunit inactivated influenza vaccine. TCRdb independently ran MiXCR on the RT-PCR reads; one entry per CDR3 protein. The profile shows about 780,000 distinct CDR3 sequences, 15% to 20% of them singletons. The sequenced sample was PBMCs from blood, obtained 4 to 6 days after vaccination. These receptors originate from a man aged 45-65 years who received an inactivated influenza vaccine.

The genes are TRBV4-3 and TRBJ2-1; 12 nucleotides match TRBD2. Losses at the gene ends were 1 base for V and 8 bases for J; bases not matched to a gene: 9. CDR1 and CDR2 (germline): LGHNA, YSLEER. The CDR3 runs 17 residues. The CDR3 loop is CASSQGLAGEVLDEQFF. The CDR3 coding sequence is TGCGCCAGCAGCCAAGGACTAGCGGGAGAGGTATTGGATGAGCAGTTCTTC.

There are a few counts of this clonotype. This chain uses TRBV18 with TRBJ2-3; 14 bases align to TRBD2. The V segment lost 4 bases and the J segment 5 bases; nucleotides outside the gene matches: 2. The CDR3 has 15 amino acids. Germline V gene sequence: CDR1 KGHSH, CDR2 LQKENI. DNA of the CDR3: TGTGCCAGCTCACGGACTAGCGGGGGGCGAGATACGCAGTATTTT. It is translated as CASSRTSGGRDTQYF.

This clonotype was found a few times. This chain uses TRBV7-2 with TRBJ2-1; 7 bases line up with TRBD1. The V gene end was trimmed by 1 base and the J gene end by 4 bases; junction bases not matched to a gene: 4. The germline V gene encodes CDR1 SGHTA and CDR2 FQGNSA. The CDR3 contains 15 residues. DNA of the CDR3: TGTGCCAGCAGCTTAGTTGGACAGGTTTACAATGAGCAGTTCTTC. It is translated as CASSLVGQVYNEQFF.

This clonotype was counted at least ten times. The rearrangement uses TRBV5-5 and TRBJ2-5; tentative D call: TRBD1 (6 bases). The germline V gene encodes CDR1 SGHKS and CDR2 YYEKEE (reference sequence). The length of the CDR3 is 17 residues. Trimming pared 3 bases from V and 1 base from J, leaving 19 bases between. CDR3 bases: TGTGCCAGCAGCTACACCCCACAGGGCGTACTCCAAGAGACCCAGTACTTC. Amino acids: CASSYTPQGVLQETQYF.

This clonotype was seen a few times. The chain joins TRBV12-3 or TRBV12-4 to TRBJ1-5; D gene ambiguous. Trimming left V 6 bases short and J 0 bases short, with 9 bases between. The CDR3 is 14 amino acids. The CDR3 is CASSHGLSNQPQHF. DNA of the CDR3: TGTGCCAGCAGCCACGGACTTAGCAATCAGCCCCAGCATTTT.

V usage is TRBV24-1 and J usage is TRBJ2-1; 11 nucleotides line up with TRBD1. CDR1 KGHDR and CDR2 SFDVKD come from the germline V gene. The V and J ends lost 5 bases and 6 bases, in that order; junction bases with no gene match: 11. The CDR3 sequence is 17 residues long. For the CDR3, the DNA is TGTGCCACCAGTGCTGTTGAGGGACAGGGGGAAGGCAATGAGCAGTTCTTC. This translates into CATSAVEGQGEGNEQFF.

The V and J genes are TRBV25-1 and TRBJ1-1; D is ambiguous. V was trimmed by 0 bases and J by 1 base, leaving 12 bases between them. Looked up from germline, CDR1 is MGHDK and CDR2 is SYGVNS. There are 16 residues in the CDR3. The CDR3 sequence is CASSEYMSAENTEAFF. As DNA, the CDR3 is TGTGCCAGCAGTGAATATATGTCCGCGGAGAACACTGAAGCTTTCTTT.

The rearrangement uses TRBV9 and TRBJ2-3; perhaps TRBD2 as D (6 bases). The CDR3 extends over 12 amino acids. Trimming removed 4 bases from V and 7 bases from J, with 10 bases in between. Germline V gene lookup returns CDR1 SGDLS and CDR2 YYNGEE. The CDR3 sequence: CASSSRENTQYF. DNA of the CDR3: TGTGCCAGCAGCTCCCGGGAGAATACGCAGTATTTT.

Details on this clonotype: The junction departs from germline at one end; a sequencing error may be responsible. The V and J genes are TRBV6-1 and TRBJ1-5, with D uncertain. Looked up from germline, CDR1 is MNHNS and CDR2 is SASEGT. This CDR3 has 15 amino acids. The CDR3 DNA reads as TGTGCCATCAGTGAAGCGCGGGTTAGCAATCAGCCCCAGCATTTT. Protein: CAISEARVSNQPQHF.

J is TRBJ2-5 and V is TRBV5-1; the D is unclear. Deletions cut 0 bases from V and 5 bases from J, with 8 bases between. This CDR3 region has 13 residues. Looked up from germline, CDR1 is SGHRS and CDR2 is YFSETQ. The DNA for the CDR3 is TGCGCCAGCAGCTTGGATAGTATCGAGACCCAGTACTTC. Amino acid sequence: CASSLDSIETQYF.

This clonotype was observed a handful of times. The V call is TRBV6-2 or TRBV6-3, the J call TRBJ2-7; 7 bases agree with TRBD2. CDR3 size: 15 residues. Germline V gene sequence: CDR1 MNHEY, CDR2 SVGEGT. V gave up 0 bases and J gave up 7 bases; unmatched junction bases: 9. The CDR3 DNA is TGTGCCAGCAGTTACTCGACTATCAGGGAGGGGGAGCAGTACTTC. It translates to CASSYSTIREGEQYF.

This chain connects TRBV24-1 to TRBJ2-7; 8 nucleotides align to TRBD1. The CDR3 has 13 amino acids. Trimming at V came to 9 bases and at J to 1 base, leaving 4 bases not matched to a gene. Per the germline V gene, CDR1 is KGHDR and CDR2 is SFDVKD. CDR3 DNA sequence: TGTGCCACCTCGAGACAGGGGTCCTACGAGCAGTACTTC. Translated: CATSRQGSYEQYF.

The chain is built from TRBV5-6 and TRBJ2-2; tentative D call: TRBD1 (5 bases). The CDR3 contains 15 residues. The V gene lost 0 bases and the J gene lost 6 bases, with 12 bases spanning the gap. Germline-derived CDR1 and CDR2 are SGHDT and YYEEEE. The CDR3 spells CASSLVQGRAGELFF. The DNA for the CDR3 is TGTGCCAGCAGCTTGGTTCAGGGCAGGGCCGGGGAGCTGTTTTTT.

J is TRBJ2-1 and V is TRBV24-1; TRBD2 might be the D (6 bases). This CDR3 is built from 13 residues. Germline lookup yields CDR1 KGHDR and CDR2 SFDVKD. Trimming removed 10 bases from V and 6 bases from J, with 15 bases in between. CDR3 residues: CATESGLRNEQFF. Here the CDR3 DNA reads TGTGCCACGGAATCGGGACTCCGCAATGAGCAGTTCTTC.

This clonotype was seen once. This chain connects TRBV29-1 to TRBJ1-1; 8 bases map to TRBD1. From germline, CDR1 is SQVTM and CDR2 ANQGSEA. The CDR3 extends over 13 amino acids. J gave up 4 bases and V 7 bases, and 8 bases lay outside the gene matches. This CDR3 reads CSAQDRALTEAFF. For the CDR3, the DNA is TGCAGCGCCCAGGACAGGGCGCTCACTGAAGCTTTCTTT.

The chain joins TRBV7-6 to TRBJ2-3; D not resolved. Trimming took 5 bases from V and 5 from J, leaving 20 bases between them. CDR3 length: 16 residues. Germline CDR1 SGHVS, CDR2 FNYEAQ. CDR3 in amino acids: CASSPSRALSRDTQYF. CDR3 coding DNA: TGTGCCAGCAGCCCCTCCAGAGCGCTTAGTCGAGATACGCAGTATTTT.

This clonotype was observed a single time. The chain recombines TRBV6-1 with TRBJ2-1; possible D gene TRBD2, 7 bases. The CDR3 covers 16 residues. Germline-derived CDR1 and CDR2 are MNHNS and SASEGT. With 6 bases removed from V and 0 bases from J, the gap between germline ends came to 15 bases. The CDR3, as DNA: TGTGCCAGCAGCCAAGGGGGGAGGGGCTCCTACAATGAGCAGTTCTTC. It codes for CASSQGGRGSYNEQFF.

V is TRBV6-5 and J is TRBJ2-5; perhaps TRBD1 as D (5 bases). V dropped 0 bases and J dropped 2 bases, with 7 bases sitting between them. Per germline, CDR1 MNHEY and CDR2 SVGAGI. The CDR3 covers 14 residues. The CDR3 is CASSYSDTQETQYF. For the CDR3, the DNA is TGTGCCAGCAGTTACTCGGACACGCAAGAGACCCAGTACTTC.

The table lists this clonotype with a few counts. The CDR3 nucleotides read TGCGCCAGCAAGTTAGGATTGGACACTGAAGCTTTCTTT. Amino acid sequence: CASKLGLDTEAFF. V gene TRBV5-1 combines with J gene TRBJ1-1; no reliable D call. There are 13 residues in the CDR3. V gave up 6 bases and J gave up 3 bases, with 12 bases separating them. Germline V gives CDR1 SGHRS, CDR2 YFSETQ.

This clonotype was counted a few times. J is TRBJ2-1 and V is TRBV5-5; 9 nucleotides align to TRBD1. This CDR3 has 14 amino acids. CDR1 is SGHKS and CDR2 is YYEKEE in the germline V gene (reference sequence). Trimming cost V 5 bases and J 7 bases; bases outside gene matches: 7. The CDR3 region is CASRKGQGGNEQFF. CDR3 coding DNA: TGTGCCAGCAGAAAGGGACAGGGCGGGAATGAGCAGTTCTTC.

This clonotype was observed at least ten times. The rearrangement links TRBV21-1 to TRBJ2-7. TRBV21-1 is listed as a pseudogene. The CDR3 extends over 17 amino acids. The CDR3: CASSKRAIAGGCYEQYF. The CDR3 DNA follows: TGTGCCAGCAGCAAGCGGGCTATCGCGGGGGGCTGCTACGAGCAGTACTTC.

The gene calls are TRBV4-2 and TRBJ2-7; tentatively, D is TRBD1 or TRBD2 (6 bases each). V dropped 4 bases and J dropped 0 bases, with 16 bases sitting between them. The germline V gene has CDR1 LGHNA and CDR2 YNFKEQ. This CDR3 has 16 residues. The CDR3 loop reads CASSPDTGARSYEQYF. The DNA of the CDR3 is TGTGCCAGCAGCCCCGATACGGGGGCCCGCTCCTACGAGCAGTACTTC.

This clonotype was observed a few times. The chain carries TRBV4-3 and TRBJ2-7, with 7 positions matching TRBD2. Trimming took 6 bases from V and 5 from J; bases not matched to a gene: 13. CDR1 and CDR2 (germline): LGHNA, YSLEER. This CDR3 region has 15 residues. The CDR3 region is CASSPGGPADNEQYF. Written as DNA, the CDR3 is TGCGCCAGCAGTCCGGGGGGACCCGCAGATAACGAGCAGTACTTC.

This clonotype showed up just a few times. The V call is TRBV10-3, the J call TRBJ1-1; TRBD1 agrees at 7 bases. Germline CDR1 ENHRY, CDR2 SYGVKD. Trimming at V came to 2 bases and at J to 7 bases, leaving 4 bases not matched to a gene. The CDR3 loop spans 13 amino acids. The DNA of the CDR3 is TGTGCCATCAGTGAGGGGCGGGACAGTGAAGCTTTCTTT. Encoded protein: CAISEGRDSEAFF.

The chain uses TRBV4-3 and TRBJ1-5, with 8 bases identical to TRBD1. This CDR3 has 16 amino acids. Germline CDR1 reads LGHNA; CDR2 reads YSLEER. The trim removed 0 bases at V and 5 bases at J, leaving 6 bases unmatched. This chain's CDR3 is CASSQDTGTGHQPQHF. For the CDR3, the DNA is TGCGCCAGCAGCCAAGATACTGGGACAGGTCATCAGCCCCAGCATTTT.

The genes are TRBV20-1 and TRBJ2-1; TRBD2 matches 10 bases. Germline V gene sequence: CDR1 DFQATT, CDR2 SNEGSKA (reference sequence). CDR3 length: 17 residues. V trimming: 2 bases; J trimming: 7 bases; junction bases outside the gene matches: 14. CDR3 loop: CSARRRTLAGVSNEQFF. For the CDR3, the DNA is TGCAGTGCTAGAAGGCGCACGCTAGCGGGAGTATCGAATGAGCAGTTCTTC.

This sequence joins TRBV10-3 and TRBJ1-2, with TRBD1 matching over 8 bases. The CDR3 runs 14 residues. Unmatched junction bases numbered 9, after V lost 10 bases and J lost 2 bases. Germline CDR1 is ENHRY and CDR2 is SYGVKD. The CDR3 here is CATLPQGGNYGYTF. The CDR3 DNA reads TGTGCCACCCTTCCACAGGGGGGGAACTATGGCTACACCTTC.

This clonotype came up a few times. This rearrangement joins TRBV7-9 to TRBJ1-2, with D hard to call. Germline V gene sequence: CDR1 SEHNR, CDR2 FQNEAQ (reference sequence). The CDR3 consists of 12 residues. The V gene lost 1 base and the J gene lost 4 bases, with 4 bases spanning the gap. The CDR3 DNA is TGTGCCAGCAGCTTAGGGTTCTATGGCTACACCTTC. It specifies CASSLGFYGYTF.

V gene TRBV7-6 combines with J gene TRBJ1-1; 7 bases are shared with TRBD1. The CDR3 spans 15 residues. Germline trimming cut 4 bases from V and 4 bases from J; bases unmatched to any gene: 9. In germline, CDR1 is SGHVS, CDR2 FNYEAQ. The CDR3 reads CASSSNTGVGTEAFF. The CDR3 nucleotides read TGTGCCAGCAGCTCGAATACAGGGGTGGGCACTGAAGCTTTCTTT. Filled out from reference TRBV7-6 and TRBJ1-1, the complete variable domain reads GAGVSQSPRYKVTKRGQDVALRCDPISGHVSLYWYRQALGQGPEFLTYFNYEAQQDKSGLPNDRFSAERPEGSISTLTIQRTEQRDSAMYRCASSSNTGVGTEAFFGQGTRLTVV.

This clonotype was observed a few times. The chain recombines TRBV5-1 with TRBJ2-3; 11 nucleotides match TRBD1. Germline V CDR1 and CDR2: SGHRS, YFSETQ. The V gene end was trimmed by 0 bases and the J gene end by 10 bases; junction bases not matched to a gene: 10. The CDR3 sequence is 16 residues long. CDR3 nucleotides: TGCGCCAGCAGCTTGGCGGGACAGGGGGACACCGGGGCGCAGTATTTT. Its translation: CASSLAGQGDTGAQYF.

The chain has TRBV20-1 and TRBJ2-3; D is possibly TRBD1 (5 bases). CDR3 length: 14 residues. The germline V gene has CDR1 DFQATT and CDR2 SNEGSKA (reference sequence). Trimming took off 3 bases at V and 0 bases at J, with 10 bases between the two ends. CDR3 in amino acids: CSASLGLSTDTQYF. The CDR3 nucleotides read TGCAGTGCTAGTCTGGGGCTAAGCACAGATACGCAGTATTTT.

This clonotype showed up many times. The chain is built from TRBV10-3 and TRBJ2-7, with D perhaps matching TRBD1 (5 bases). Germline CDR1 ENHRY, CDR2 SYGVKD. The CDR3 contains 13 residues. V lost 4 bases and J 2 bases, leaving 9 bases between the germline ends. The CDR3 spells CAISVDSAYEQYF. The CDR3 region has the DNA TGTGCCATCAGTGTTGACAGCGCCTACGAGCAGTACTTC.